The rows below give T cell receptor beta chains drawn from one sample of a study of T cells expressing NK-cell markers. TCRdb reprocessed the 5' RACE reads, with one entry per CDR3 protein and no DNA. The sample table includes roughly 450,000 distinct CDR3 sequences. Input material: blood T cells: a sorted CD56 or NKG2C T cell subset, CD4+ or CD8+ T cells, or bulk PBMC T cells (not recorded which). These receptors all come from a woman aged 45 to 65 in good health. The CDR3 runs from the conserved cysteine through the conserved F or W.

cdr3_aa j_call v_call
CASSRDSRVGELFF TRBJ2-2 TRBV2
CASSSGLAGSRAGELFF TRBJ2-2 TRBV27
CASSPGLSPTAYEQYF TRBJ2-7 TRBV5-1
CASRQARGTGELFF TRBJ2-2 TRBV6-1
CAIAQGADTGELFF TRBJ2-2 TRBV19
CASSGEVSYNSPLHF TRBJ1-6 TRBV9
CSARRVQETQYF TRBJ2-5 TRBV29-1
CASSGPQWNEQFF TRBJ2-1 TRBV10-1
CASSLQRPPGEQFF TRBJ2-1 TRBV3-1
CASTQASGNTIYF TRBJ1-3 TRBV6-6
CASSLQGRQETQYF TRBJ2-5 TRBV3-1
CASSQDRGEAQYF TRBJ2-5 TRBV3-1
CASSRLAGEHNEQFF TRBJ2-1 TRBV11-3
CAIRSSGTTNEQFF TRBJ2-1 TRBV10-3
CASSLGPAVTEAFF TRBJ1-1 TRBV11-3
CASSYSRAGNTIYF TRBJ1-3 TRBV6-5
CASSQQTGGMFRGYTF TRBJ1-2 TRBV12-3/TRBV12-4
CASSPANGGNTEAFF TRBJ1-1 TRBV4-2
CASRPTSSTDTQYF TRBJ2-3 TRBV5-4
CSALRGGSNQPQHF TRBJ1-5 TRBV29-1
CASSPGGQAFISRFF TRBJ2-1 TRBV11-3
CASRYPRAAYTDTQYF TRBJ2-3 TRBV12-2
CASIRLAGGFGETQYF TRBJ2-5 TRBV2
CSATSGQSGELFF TRBJ2-2 TRBV20-1
CASSMKGVNGYTF TRBJ1-2 TRBV19
CASSLNTVGASFEQYF TRBJ2-7 TRBV7-3
CASRQTGLGETQYF TRBJ2-5 TRBV3-1
CASSTLAGKNTGELFF TRBJ2-2 TRBV14
CASSFVVTGLAKNIQYF TRBJ2-4 TRBV12-3/TRBV12-4
CASSHAFSGSSYNEQFF TRBJ2-1 TRBV11-2
CASSFTPMDQPQHF TRBJ1-5 TRBV5-5
CASSPTGLAVGEQFF TRBJ2-1 TRBV6-5
CASSGGDQPQHF TRBJ1-5 TRBV9
CASRPADTENNEQFF TRBJ2-1 TRBV4-2
CASSLLDPTYEQYF TRBJ2-7 TRBV7-8
CASSVPLAGPSYEQYF TRBJ2-7 TRBV2
CSAKLGQASDTQYF TRBJ2-3 TRBV20-1
CASSLRELDTQYF TRBJ2-3 TRBV5-6
CASSPTGGAGFLKTQYF TRBJ2-5 TRBV12-3/TRBV12-4
CASSYWDTSYNEQFF TRBJ2-1 TRBV6-2/TRBV6-3
CASTRTGGSYEQYF TRBJ2-7 TRBV12-3/TRBV12-4
CASSPQDFGVGNTIYF TRBJ1-3 TRBV6-6
CASSLWVGTYGYTF TRBJ1-2 TRBV5-6
CSASQLAGGIYNEQFF TRBJ2-1 TRBV20-1
CASRPSGGGYEQYF TRBJ2-7 TRBV7-8
CASSQGQGWNSPLHF TRBJ1-6 TRBV14
CASSQEFMWREAGETQYF TRBJ2-5 TRBV4-2
CASSSGHSKAPQHF TRBJ1-5 TRBV3-1
CASSWDREALRGYTF TRBJ1-2 TRBV5-1
CASLRSGSYEQYF TRBJ2-7 TRBV12-5
CASSQVRTGWGGNTIYF TRBJ1-3 TRBV14
CASSSRDTPKNTEAFF TRBJ1-1 TRBV11-2
CSARRGSGTDTQYF TRBJ2-3 TRBV20-1
CASKPGRGSRGTDTQYF TRBJ2-3 TRBV12-3/TRBV12-4
CSARAGQNNYEQYF TRBJ2-7 TRBV20-1
CATNQRGNTEAFF TRBJ1-1 TRBV6-1
CASSFGPLGGATTDTQYF TRBJ2-3 TRBV7-6
CATSRVGQRDYEQYF TRBJ2-7 TRBV15
CASSVGSISPQTQYF TRBJ2-3 TRBV10-2